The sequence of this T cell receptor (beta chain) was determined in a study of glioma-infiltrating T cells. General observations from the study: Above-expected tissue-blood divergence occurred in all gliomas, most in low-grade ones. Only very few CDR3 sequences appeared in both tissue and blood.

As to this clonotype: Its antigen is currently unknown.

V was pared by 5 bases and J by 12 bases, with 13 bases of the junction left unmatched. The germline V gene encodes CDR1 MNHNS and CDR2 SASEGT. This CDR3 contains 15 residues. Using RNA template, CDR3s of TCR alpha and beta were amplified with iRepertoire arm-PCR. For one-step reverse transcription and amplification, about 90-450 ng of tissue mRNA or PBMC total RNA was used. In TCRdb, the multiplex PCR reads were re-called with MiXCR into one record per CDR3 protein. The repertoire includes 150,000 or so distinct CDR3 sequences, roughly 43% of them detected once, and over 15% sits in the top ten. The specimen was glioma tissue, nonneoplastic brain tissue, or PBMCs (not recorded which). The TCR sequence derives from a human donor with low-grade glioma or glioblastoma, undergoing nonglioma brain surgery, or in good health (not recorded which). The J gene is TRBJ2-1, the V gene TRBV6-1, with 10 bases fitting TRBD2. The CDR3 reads CASSQLTSGRDLQFF. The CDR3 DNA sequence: TGTGCCAGCAGTCAACTGACTAGCGGGCGCGACTTGCAGTTCTTC.